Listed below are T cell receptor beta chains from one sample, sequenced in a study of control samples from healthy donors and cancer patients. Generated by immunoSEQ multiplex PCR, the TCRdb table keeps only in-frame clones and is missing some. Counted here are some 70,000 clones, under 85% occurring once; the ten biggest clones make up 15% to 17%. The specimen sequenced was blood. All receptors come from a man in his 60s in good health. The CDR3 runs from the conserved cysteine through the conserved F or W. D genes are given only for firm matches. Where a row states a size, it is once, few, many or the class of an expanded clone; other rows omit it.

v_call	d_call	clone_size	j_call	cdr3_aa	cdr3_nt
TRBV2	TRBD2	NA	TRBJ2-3	CASTGLAESTDTQYF	TGTGCCAGCACAGGACTAGCGGAAAGCACAGATACGCAGTATTTT
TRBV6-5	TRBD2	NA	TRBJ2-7	CASSYGGREYEQYF	TGTGCCAGCAGTTACGGCGGGAGGGAATACGAGCAGTACTTC
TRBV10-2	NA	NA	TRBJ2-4	CASQGLAKNIQYF	TGCGCCAGCCAGGGACTAGCCAAAAACATTCAGTACTTC
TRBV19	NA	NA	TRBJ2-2	CASSIKISTGELFF	TGTGCCAGTAGTATTAAAATCTCCACCGGGGAGCTGTTTTTT
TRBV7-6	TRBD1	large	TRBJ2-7	CASSLGQPGQGNYEQYF	TGTGCCAGCAGCTTAGGGCAACCGGGACAGGGGAATTACGAGCAGTACTTC
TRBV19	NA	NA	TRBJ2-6	CASRRSSGANVLTF	TGTGCCAGTCGCAGAAGCTCTGGGGCCAACGTCCTGACTTTC
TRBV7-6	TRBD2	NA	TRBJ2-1	CASSLAGGFYNEQFF	TGTGCCAGCAGCTTAGCGGGAGGGTTCTACAATGAGCAGTTCTTC
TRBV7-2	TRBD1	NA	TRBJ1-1	CASSLRQGFAFF	TGTGCCAGCAGTTTACGACAGGGTTTCGCTTTCTTT
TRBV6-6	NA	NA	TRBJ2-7	CASSSPPYEQYF	TGTGCCAGCAGCAGCCCTCCCTACGAGCAGTACTTC
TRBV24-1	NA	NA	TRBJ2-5	CATSDPKTQYF	TGTGCCACCAGTGACCCGAAGACCCAGTACTTC
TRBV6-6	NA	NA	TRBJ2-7	CASSYVGRSSYEQYF	TGTGCCAGCAGTTACGTCGGCCGGAGCTCCTACGAGCAGTACTTC
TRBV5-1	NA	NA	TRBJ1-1	CASRNRDEGNTEAFF	TGCGCCAGCAGGAATCGAGATGAGGGAAACACTGAAGCTTTCTTT
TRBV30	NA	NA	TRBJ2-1	CAWSATGVTRNEQFF	TGTGCCTGGAGTGCCACGGGAGTAACAAGAAATGAGCAGTTCTTC
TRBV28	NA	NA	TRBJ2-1	CASSLTVSSYNEQFF	TGTGCCAGCAGTTTAACGGTGAGCTCCTACAATGAGCAGTTCTTC
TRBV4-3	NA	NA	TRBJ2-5	CASSPSPWFPNGRTQETQYF	TGCGCCAGCAGCCCAAGCCCGTGGTTTCCCAATGGCAGGACCCAAGAGACCCAGTACTTC
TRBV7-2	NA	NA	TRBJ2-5	CASSLGLDLETQYF	TGTGCCAGCAGCTTAGGACTAGATTTAGAGACCCAGTACTTC
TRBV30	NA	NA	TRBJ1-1	CAWRRGRENTEAFF	TGTGCCTGGAGACGGGGCAGGGAAAACACTGAAGCTTTCTTT
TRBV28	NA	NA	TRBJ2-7	CASSFGGSSYEQYF	TGTGCCAGCAGTTTCGGCGGAAGCTCCTACGAGCAGTACTTC
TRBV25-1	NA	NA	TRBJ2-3	CASSESGVADTQYF	TGTGCCAGCAGTGAGAGTGGAGTCGCAGATACGCAGTATTTT
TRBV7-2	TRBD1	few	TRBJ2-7	CASSWTGAYEQYF	TGTGCCAGCAGCTGGACAGGGGCCTACGAGCAGTACTTC
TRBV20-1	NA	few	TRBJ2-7	CSASSVAQYF	TGCAGTGCTAGTTCAGTTGCGCAGTACTTC
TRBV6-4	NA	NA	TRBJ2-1	CASSDSIGHRNDNEQFF	TGTGCCAGCAGTGACTCGATAGGACACAGAAACGACAATGAGCAGTTCTTC
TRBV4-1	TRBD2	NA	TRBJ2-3	CASSQGGLAFSSTDTQYF	TGCGCCAGCAGCCAAGGGGGACTAGCGTTTTCTAGCACAGATACGCAGTATTTT
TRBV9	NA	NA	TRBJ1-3	CASSTQGSGGNTIYF	TGTGCCAGCAGCACCCAGGGAAGTGGTGGAAACACCATATATTTT
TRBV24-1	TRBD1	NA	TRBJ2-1	CATSDSGQVSYNEQFF	TGTGCCACCAGTGATTCCGGACAGGTCTCTTACAATGAGCAGTTCTTC
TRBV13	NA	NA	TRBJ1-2	CASSLRRDGYTF	TGTGCCAGCAGCTTAAGGAGGGATGGCTACACCTTC
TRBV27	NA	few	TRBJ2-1	CASSFLLGAEVEQFF	TGTGCCAGCAGTTTTCTTCTGGGGGCGGAGGTTGAGCAGTTCTTC
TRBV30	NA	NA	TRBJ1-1	CAWKSDGRANTEAFF	TGTGCCTGGAAATCAGATGGCAGGGCGAACACTGAAGCTTTCTTT
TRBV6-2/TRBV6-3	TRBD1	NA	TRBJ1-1	CASSPARTGRLNTEAFF	TGTGCCAGCAGCCCAGCCCGGACAGGGAGGTTGAACACTGAAGCTTTCTTT
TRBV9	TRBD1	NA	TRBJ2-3	CASSQGTGMSDTQYF	TGTGCCAGCAGCCAAGGGACAGGGATGAGTGATACGCAGTATTTT
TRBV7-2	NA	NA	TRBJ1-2	CASSPGPRLGYTF	TGTGCCAGCAGCCCGGGGCCGAGGTTGGGCTACACCTTC
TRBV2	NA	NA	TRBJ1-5	CASSDGKVGGNQPQHF	TGTGCCAGCAGTGACGGGAAAGTGGGGGGCAATCAGCCCCAGCATTTT
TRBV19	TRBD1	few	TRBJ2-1	CASSTRTGAYNEQFF	TGTGCCAGTAGTACACGGACAGGGGCCTACAATGAGCAGTTCTTC
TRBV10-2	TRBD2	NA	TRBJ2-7	CASSFSGRRYEQYF	TGCGCCAGCAGTTTTAGCGGGAGGAGGTACGAGCAGTACTTC
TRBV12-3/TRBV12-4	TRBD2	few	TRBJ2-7	CASKRTSSYEQYF	TGTGCCAGCAAACGGACTAGCTCCTACGAGCAGTACTTC
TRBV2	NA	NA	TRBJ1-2	CASSQQGTVDGYTF	TGTGCCAGCAGTCAACAGGGTACCGTGGATGGCTACACCTTC
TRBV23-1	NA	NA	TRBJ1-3	CASSHSLLTPIYF	TGCGCCAGCAGTCATTCCCTTCTAACACCCATATATTTT
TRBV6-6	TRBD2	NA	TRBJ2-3	CASSPSSGRSTDTQYF	TGTGCCAGCAGTCCCAGTAGCGGGCGGAGCACAGATACGCAGTATTTT
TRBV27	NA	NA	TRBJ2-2	CASLGAGKELFF	TGTGCCAGTTTAGGGGCAGGGAAGGAGCTGTTTTTT
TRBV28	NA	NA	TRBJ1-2	CASLRAGGGRYGYTF	TGTGCCAGCTTAAGGGCGGGGGGCGGCAGGTATGGCTACACCTTC
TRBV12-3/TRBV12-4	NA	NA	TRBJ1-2	CASSLNLMGGYTF	TGTGCCAGCAGTTTAAATCTAATGGGAGGCTACACCTTC
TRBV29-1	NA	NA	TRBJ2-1	CSAGRNEQFF	TGCAGCGCCGGTAGGAATGAGCAGTTCTTC
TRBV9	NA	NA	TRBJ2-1	CASSVLGVSYNEQFF	TGTGCCAGCAGCGTGTTGGGGGTCTCCTACAATGAGCAGTTCTTC
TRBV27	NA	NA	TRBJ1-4	CASSRKLQGPTNEKLFF	TGTGCCAGCAGTCGTAAATTACAGGGACCGACTAATGAAAAACTGTTTTTT